What follows are 13 T cell receptor beta chains derived from one specimen sequenced in a study of T cell repertoires in aging, cancer and after chemotherapy. Peripheral blood genomic DNA, not sorted cells or RNA, was the template. A mixed TRB-A/B primer pool amplified rearranged TRB by multiplex touch-down PCR. TCRdb itself ran the multiplex PCR reads through MiXCR, one entry per CDR3 protein. In the table there are about 11,000 distinct CDR3 sequences, about 31% of which are singletons. Sample: blood. The source is a human donor in good health. The donor label of this sample is uncertain.

In its sample, this clonotype was seen a few times. The chain is built from TRBV7-9 and TRBJ1-1, with no clear D. The CDR3 sequence is 14 residues long. With 1 base removed from V and 1 base from J, the gap between germline ends came to 7 bases. From germline, CDR1 is SEHNR and CDR2 FQNEAQ (reference sequence). In DNA, the CDR3 is TGTGCCAGCAGCTTAGTAGCGGGGAACACTGAAGCTTTCTTT. This sequence encodes CASSLVAGNTEAFF.

This clonotype was observed a few times. CDR3 bases: TGTGCCAGCAGTTTAACTAGCGGGAGGGTTGGGGATACGCAGTATTTT. This gives the protein CASSLTSGRVGDTQYF. The chain uses TRBV12-3 or TRBV12-4 and TRBJ2-3; 13 positions agree with TRBD2. This CDR3 has 16 residues. V lost 2 bases, J lost 6 bases, and 5 bases stayed unmatched.

The sample holds a few counts of this clonotype. The V gene is TRBV7-6, the J gene TRBJ1-1; 12 bases are a match to TRBD1. J lost 3 bases, V lost 3 bases, and 5 bases had no gene match. Germline V gene sequence: CDR1 SGHVS, CDR2 FNYEAQ. The CDR3 is made up of 16 amino acids. The CDR3 nucleotides are TGTGCCAGCAGCTTGGCTGGGACAGGGGGCTACACTGAAGCTTTCTTT. Amino acids: CASSLAGTGGYTEAFF.

This clonotype has just a few counts. The genes are TRBV12-3 or TRBV12-4 and TRBJ1-4, with D unresolved. The germline V and J ends were trimmed by 5 bases and 8 bases, with 18 bases remaining between them. The CDR3 consists of 15 residues. The CDR3 DNA reads TGTGCCAGCAGTCTCCAGACGGGGAGGAAGGAAAAACTGTTTTTT. Translated, it gives CASSLQTGRKEKLFF.

Points on this clonotype: A much larger clone differs from this one at a single base, so this may be a read error. This chain connects TRBV19 to TRBJ1-1; D call uncertain. The CDR3 covers 15 residues. From germline, CDR1 is LNHDA and CDR2 SQIVND (reference sequence). As DNA, the CDR3 is TGTGCCAGTAGTACTCCGGGCAGCTTAAACACTGAATCTTTCTTT. Amino acid sequence: CASSTPGSLNTESFF. Looking up the rest from reference TRBV19 and TRBJ1-1 gives the full variable domain: DGGITQSPKYLFRKEGQNVTLSCEQNLNHDAMYWYRQDPGQGLRLIYYSQIVNDFQKGDIAEGYSVSREKKESFPLTVTSAQKNPTAFYLCASSTPGSLNTESFFGQGTRLTVV.

This sequence joins TRBV4-2 and TRBJ2-1; weak D call: TRBD2 (6 bases). The CDR3 sequence is 15 residues long. CDR1 and CDR2 (germline): LGHNA, YNFKEQ. V lost 1 base and J 3 bases, leaving 10 bases between the germline ends. CDR3 loop: CASSQVSGYYNEQFF. The DNA for the CDR3 is TGTGCCAGCAGCCAAGTCAGCGGGTACTACAATGAGCAGTTCTTC.

This clonotype was seen a few times. The V gene is TRBV27, the J gene TRBJ2-1, with TRBD2 matching over 14 bases. After removal of 7 bases from V and 13 bases from J, the junction contained 6 bases not matched to a gene. Per germline, CDR1 MNHEY and CDR2 SMNVEV (reference sequence). The CDR3 has 13 amino acids. CDR3 protein: CASTRTSGGTQFF. CDR3 DNA sequence: TGTGCCAGCACCCGGACTAGCGGGGGGACCCAGTTCTTC.

The chain is built from TRBV12-3 or TRBV12-4 and TRBJ1-1; 8 bases line up with TRBD1. After removal of 6 bases from V and 4 bases from J, the junction contained 13 bases not matched to a gene. The CDR3 is 16 amino acids. CDR3 sequence (DNA): TGTGCCAGCAGCAACTGGGACAGGATCATGGTCACTGAAGCTTTCTTT. This translates into CASSNWDRIMVTEAFF.

This clonotype showed up just a few times. The rearrangement links TRBV29-1 to TRBJ1-1; a possible D gene is TRBD1 (6 bases). Germline CDR1 reads SQVTM; CDR2 reads ANQGSEA. V was pared by 2 bases and J by 1 base, with 11 bases between. The CDR3 sequence is 14 residues long. CDR3: CSVEKGQTNTEAFF. The CDR3 nucleotides read TGCAGCGTTGAAAAGGGACAAACGAACACTGAAGCTTTCTTT.

The chain recombines TRBV5-1 with TRBJ2-2; D is undetermined. Germline V gene data show CDR1 as SGHRS and CDR2 as YFSETQ. The CDR3 runs to 15 residues. V dropped 3 bases and J dropped 1 base, with 10 bases sitting between them. The DNA for the CDR3 is TGCGCCAGCAGCTCACGGATACGGAACACCGGGGAGCTGTTTTTT. It yields the protein CASSSRIRNTGELFF.

This sequence joins TRBV5-1 and TRBJ2-5; no clear D gene. The V gene's germline CDR1 is SGHRS and CDR2 YFSETQ. CDR3 length: 15 amino acids. V was cut by 9 bases and J by 2 bases, with 20 bases left in between. The CDR3 reads CATKEETLPQETQYF. Written as DNA, the CDR3 is TGCGCCACCAAAGAGGAAACCTTGCCTCAAGAGACCCAGTACTTC.

This clonotype rates as large. This chain uses TRBV19 with TRBJ2-2, with D possibly being TRBD1 (6 bases). The CDR3 is 17 residues long. In germline, CDR1 is LNHDA, CDR2 SQIVND (reference sequence). With 3 bases removed from V and 4 bases from J, the gap between germline ends came to 18 bases. As DNA, the CDR3 is TGTGCCAGTAGTATGAGGTGGGGGCAGGGCCGCACCGGGGAGCTGTTTTTT. Its translation: CASSMRWGQGRTGELFF.

The chain employs TRBV6-2 or TRBV6-3 and TRBJ2-5; 7 bases match TRBD2. CDR1 is MNHEY, CDR2 SVGEGT, per germline. V was clipped by 7 bases and J by 3 bases; unmatched bases: 8. The CDR3 has 14 amino acids. For the CDR3, the DNA is TGTGCCAGCAACCTGCCGGGGACTAAAGAGACCCAGTACTTC. This translates into CASNLPGTKETQYF.